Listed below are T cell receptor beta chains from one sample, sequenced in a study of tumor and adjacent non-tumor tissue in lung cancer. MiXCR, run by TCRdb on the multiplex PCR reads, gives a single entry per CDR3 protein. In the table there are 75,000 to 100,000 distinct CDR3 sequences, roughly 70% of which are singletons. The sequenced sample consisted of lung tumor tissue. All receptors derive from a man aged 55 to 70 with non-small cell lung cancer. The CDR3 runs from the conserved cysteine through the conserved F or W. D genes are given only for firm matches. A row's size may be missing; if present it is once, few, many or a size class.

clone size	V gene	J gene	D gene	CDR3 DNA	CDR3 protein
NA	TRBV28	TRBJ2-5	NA	TGTGCCAGCAGACCCCGCAGGGAGGAGACCCAGTACTTC	CASRPRREETQYF
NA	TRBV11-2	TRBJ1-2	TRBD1	TGTGCCACCAGCATAGATGCCGGGACAGAAGGGGCAGGCTACACCTTC	CATSIDAGTEGAGYTF
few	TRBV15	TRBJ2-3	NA	TGTGCCACCAGCAGAGTGGACAGCACAGATACGCAGTATTTT	CATSRVDSTDTQYF
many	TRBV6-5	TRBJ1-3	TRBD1	TGTGCCAGCAGCCAAGGACAGGGGGGAAGCACCATATATTTT	CASSQGQGGSTIYF
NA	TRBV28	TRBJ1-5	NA	TGTGCCAGCAGTTTCCACACCCTTTCGCAGCATTTT	CASSFHTLSQHF
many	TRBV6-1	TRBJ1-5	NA	TGTGCCAGCAGCCCGGCCGGAGGAAAGCAGCCCCAGCATTTT	CASSPAGGKQPQHF
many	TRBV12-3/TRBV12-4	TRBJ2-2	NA	TGTGCCAGCAGCTCCGGGGCCGGCAGGGAGCTGTTTTTT	CASSSGAGRELFF
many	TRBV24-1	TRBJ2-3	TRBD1	TGTGCCACCAGTGATTTGAGCGGGACAGGGGGATCAAGCACAGATACGCAGTATTTT	CATSDLSGTGGSSTDTQYF
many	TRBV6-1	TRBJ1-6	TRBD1	TGTGCCAGCAGTGAAACAGGGGGAACAGCGATCGCACCCCTCCACTTT	CASSETGGTAIAPLHF
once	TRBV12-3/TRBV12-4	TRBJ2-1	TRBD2	TGTGCTAGCAGGTCCCGAACTAGCGGGAGGGGGAATGAGGAGTTCTTC	CASRSRTSGRGNEEFF
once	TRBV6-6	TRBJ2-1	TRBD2	TGTGCCAGCAGAGGGACTAGCCATATCTCCTACAATGTGCAGTTCTTC	CASRGTSHISYNVQFF
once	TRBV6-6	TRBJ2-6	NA	TGTGCCAGCAGCACAGGGTCCGGTTCCAACGTCCTGACTTTC	CASSTGSGSNVLTF
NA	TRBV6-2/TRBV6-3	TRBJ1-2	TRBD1	TGTGCCAGCATGGGGACAGCTAACTATGGCTACACCTTT	CASMGTANYGYTF
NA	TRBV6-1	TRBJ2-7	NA	TGTGCCAACACTGAGAGAGGCGGCTTCCCGACCTACGAGCAGTACTTC	CANTERGGFPTYEQYF
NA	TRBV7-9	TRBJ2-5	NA	TGTGCCAGCAGCTTAGGTGGCATTTCGTACCGAGAGACCCATTACTTC	CASSLGGISYRETHYF
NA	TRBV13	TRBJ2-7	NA	TGTGCCAGCAGTCCTACAGGGTTGGCCGGCGGCGAGCAGTACTTC	CASSPTGLAGGEQYF
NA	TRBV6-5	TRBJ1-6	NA	TGTACCAGCAGTTATATGTCCGGCTCCTATAATTCACCCCTCTACTTT	CTSSYMSGSYNSPLYF
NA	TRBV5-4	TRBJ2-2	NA	TGTGTCAGCAGCCCGACCATGGGGCTCCGAACCGGGGAGCTGTTTTTT	CVSSPTMGLRTGELFF
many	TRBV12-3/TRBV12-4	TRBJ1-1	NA	TGTGCCAGCAGCGCGGCGGGGGGCTTCACTGAAGCTTTCTTT	CASSAAGGFTEAFF
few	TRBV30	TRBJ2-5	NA	TGTGCCTGGACTAGCGAAAGGGTGGAGACCCAGTACTTC	CAWTSERVETQYF
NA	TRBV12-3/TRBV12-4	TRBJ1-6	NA	TGTGCAGGAAGGAGGGGGAGCTCCTATAATTCGCCCCTCCACTTT	CAGRRGSSYNSPLHF
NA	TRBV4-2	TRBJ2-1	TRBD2	TGTGCCGGCAGCCAAGTTCAGAGTAGCGGGGGTCAGGATGAGCAGTTCTTC	CAGSQVQSSGGQDEQFF
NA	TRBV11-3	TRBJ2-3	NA	TGTGCCAGCGGCTTAGAAGTGGTCGAGGTAGATACGCAGTATTTT	CASGLEVVEVDTQYF
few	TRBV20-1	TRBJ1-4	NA	TGCAGTGCTAGAGGGGGGCCAGCGAATGAAAAACTGTTTTTT	CSARGGPANEKLFF
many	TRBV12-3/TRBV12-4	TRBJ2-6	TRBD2	TGTGCCAGCAGTTTGGGAGGGTTTGGGGCCAACGTCCTGACTTTC	CASSLGGFGANVLTF
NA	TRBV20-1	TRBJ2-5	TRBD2	TGCAGTGCTAGAGATTTTAGGGGCCTAGCGGGGCCCCGTGAGACCCAGTACTTC	CSARDFRGLAGPRETQYF
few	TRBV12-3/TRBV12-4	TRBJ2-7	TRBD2	TGTGCCAGCAGTTTAGGCGGGGGGACTTCCTACGACCAGTACTTC	CASSLGGGTSYDQYF
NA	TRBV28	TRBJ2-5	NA	TGTGCCAGCAGCCGCGGAGAGACCCACTACTTC	CASSRGETHYF
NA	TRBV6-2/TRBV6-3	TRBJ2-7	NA	TGTGCCAGAAGTCAGCAGGGACCCTGCGAGCAGTACTTC	CARSQQGPCEQYF
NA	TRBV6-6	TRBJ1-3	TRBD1	TGTGCCAGCAACATCGTGGGACAGGGGGGAAACACCATATATTTT	CASNIVGQGGNTIYF
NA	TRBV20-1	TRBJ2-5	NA	TGCAATTCTAGACGACTAGAAGAGACCCAGTACTTC	CNSRRLEETQYF
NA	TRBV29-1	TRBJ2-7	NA	TGCAGCATCAACCCTCCTACGGGAGAGCAATACTTC	CSINPPTGEQYF
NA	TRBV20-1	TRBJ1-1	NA	TGCAGTGCTAGGTTCGAGGACAGTAACACTGAAGCTTTCTTT	CSARFEDSNTEAFF
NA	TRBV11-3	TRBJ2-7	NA	TGTGTCAGTAGGAGGGCTAGTGGGAGCTCATACGAGCTGTACTTC	CVSRRASGSSYELYF
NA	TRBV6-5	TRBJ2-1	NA	TGTGCCAGCACTTACCCGAGACTAGACAATGAGCAGTTCTTC	CASTYPRLDNEQFF
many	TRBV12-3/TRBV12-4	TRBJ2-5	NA	TGTGCCAGCAGGCCCTTGATGGAAGAGACCCAGTACTTC	CASRPLMEETQYF
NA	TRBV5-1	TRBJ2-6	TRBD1	TGCGCCAGCAGCTTGACAGGGGGATCTGCGACCAACGTCCTGACTTTC	CASSLTGGSATNVLTF
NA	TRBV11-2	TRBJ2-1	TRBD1	TGTGCCAGCAGCTTACAGGGGGCCGGGAAAAATGAGCAGTTCTTC	CASSLQGAGKNEQFF
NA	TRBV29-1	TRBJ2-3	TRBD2	TGCAGCGTCGGAGCCCCGACTAGCGGGGCTACGGATACGCAGTATTTT	CSVGAPTSGATDTQYF
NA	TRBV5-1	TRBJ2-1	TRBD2	TGCGCCTGCAGCTTTTATGGGAGGGGAGACGAGCAGCTCTTC	CACSFYGRGDEQLF
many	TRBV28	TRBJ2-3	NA	TGTGCCAGCAGGGAATTCGGGGCAGGAGGTTCAGATACGCAGTATTTT	CASREFGAGGSDTQYF
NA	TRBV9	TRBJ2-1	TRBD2	TGTGCCAGCAGCGTAGCTCCGGGAGGCGGGTACAATGAGCAGTTCTTC	CASSVAPGGGYNEQFF
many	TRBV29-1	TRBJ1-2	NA	TGCAGCGTTGGTGGGGGGTATGGTGGCTACACCTTC	CSVGGGYGGYTF
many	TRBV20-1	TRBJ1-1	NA	TGCAGTGCTAGGTACAGGACGAACACTGAAGCTTTCTTT	CSARYRTNTEAFF
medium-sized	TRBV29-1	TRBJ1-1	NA	TGCAGCGTTGTTCAGGCGAACACTGAAGCTTTCTTT	CSVVQANTEAFF
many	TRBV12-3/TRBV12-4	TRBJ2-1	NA	TGTGCCAGCACAAGAGGTGGGGCTGAGCAGTTCTTC	CASTRGGAEQFF
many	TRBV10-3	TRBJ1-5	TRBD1	TGTGCCAGTGGGACAGGTGATCAGCCCCAGCATTTT	CASGTGDQPQHF
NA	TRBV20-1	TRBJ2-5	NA	TGCAGTGCTAGCCCTCGAGTCGGCCTAGAGGAGACCCAGTACTTC	CSASPRVGLEETQYF
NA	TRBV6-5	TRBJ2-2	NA	TGTGCCAGCTATCGAGCGTGGGGATTGAGCGGGGAGCTGTTTTTT	CASYRAWGLSGELFF
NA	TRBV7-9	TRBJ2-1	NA	TGTGCCAGCAGCTTATTGGCCGGAGGGCTGAGCTCCTACAATGAGCAGTTCTTC	CASSLLAGGLSSYNEQFF
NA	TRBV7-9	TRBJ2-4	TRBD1	TGTGCCAGCAGCTCCCGGGGGACAGGAGCCAGGCCCCTAGCCAAAAACATTCAGTACTTC	CASSSRGTGARPLAKNIQYF
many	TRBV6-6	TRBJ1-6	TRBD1	TGTGCCAGCTCCAGGACAGGGGAAAATAATTCACCCCTCCACTTT	CASSRTGENNSPLHF
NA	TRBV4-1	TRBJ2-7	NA	TGCGACAGCAGCCAAGATCCCCAGGGAAACAACTACTACGAGCAGTACTTT	CDSSQDPQGNNYYEQYF
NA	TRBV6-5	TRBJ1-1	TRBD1	TGTGCCAGCAGCGACAGGGAGGGAACTGAAGCTTCCTTT	CASSDREGTEASF
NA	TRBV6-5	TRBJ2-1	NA	TGTGCCAGCAGTTTCTCCCGGATGGTCTCGGGGAATAAGCAGTTCTTC	CASSFSRMVSGNKQFF
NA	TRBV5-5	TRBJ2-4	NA	TGTGCCAGCTGCTTGATTGGACTACTAGCCAAAAACATTCAGTACTTC	CASCLIGLLAKNIQYF
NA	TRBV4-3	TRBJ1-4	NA	TGCGTCAGTAGCCAATCGGGGACACATAATGAAAAACTGTTTTTT	CVSSQSGTHNEKLFF